The clone carrying this T cell receptor (beta chain) was counted only a few times. Losses at the gene ends were 7 bases for V and 2 bases for J; bases not matched to a gene: 6. CDR3 length: 15 amino acids. Germline loops: CDR1 SQVTM, CDR2 ANQGSEA. Primers used in a second PCR of about 6 to 11 cycles were a sample-barcoded 5' primer and a J-beta primer mix. TCRdb fed the 5' RACE reads into MiXCR, producing one record per CDR3 protein. This sample yields around 1.5 million distinct CDR3 sequences, of which about 31% are seen a single time; about 11% belongs to the top ten. This entry belongs to a study of blood T cells in healthy people across ages.

This receptor was obtained from a woman aged 25 to 39 in good health. Sequences were obtained from blood. The chain employs TRBV29-1 and TRBJ2-1; 12 bases fit TRBD2. CDR3 residues: CSAGASGRAYNEQFF. CDR3 nucleotides: TGCAGCGCTGGGGCTAGCGGGAGGGCCTACAATGAGCAGTTCTTC.